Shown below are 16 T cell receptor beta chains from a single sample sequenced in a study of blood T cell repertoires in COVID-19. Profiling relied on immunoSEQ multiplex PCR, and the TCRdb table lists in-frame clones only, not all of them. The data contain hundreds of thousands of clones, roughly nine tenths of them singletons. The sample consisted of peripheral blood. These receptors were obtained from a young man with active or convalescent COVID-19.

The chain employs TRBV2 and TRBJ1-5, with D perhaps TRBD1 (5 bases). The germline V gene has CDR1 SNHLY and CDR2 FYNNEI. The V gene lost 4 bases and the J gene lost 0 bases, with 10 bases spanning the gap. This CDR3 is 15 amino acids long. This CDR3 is CASSGTPYSNQPQHF. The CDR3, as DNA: TGTGCCAGCAGTGGGACACCGTATAGCAATCAGCCCCAGCATTTT.

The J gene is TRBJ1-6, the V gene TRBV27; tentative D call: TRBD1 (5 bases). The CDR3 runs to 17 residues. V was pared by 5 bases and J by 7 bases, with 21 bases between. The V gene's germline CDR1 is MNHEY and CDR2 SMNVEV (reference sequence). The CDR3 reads CASSPRGRLGGNSPLHF. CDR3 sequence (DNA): TGTGCCAGCAGTCCTCGGGGAAGACTGGGGGGAAATTCACCCCTCCACTTT.

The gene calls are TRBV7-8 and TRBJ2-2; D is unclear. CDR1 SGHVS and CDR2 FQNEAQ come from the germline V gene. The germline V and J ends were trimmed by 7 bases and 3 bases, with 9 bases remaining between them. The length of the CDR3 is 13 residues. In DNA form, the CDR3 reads TGTGCCAGCACCTCGGTTGACACCGGGGAGCTGTTTTTT. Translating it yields CASTSVDTGELFF. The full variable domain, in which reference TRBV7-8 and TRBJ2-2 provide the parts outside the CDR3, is GAGVSQSPRYKVAKRGQDVALRCDPISGHVSLFWYQQALGQGPEFLTYFQNEAQLDKSGLPSDRFFAERPEGSVSTLKIQRTQQEDSAVYLCASTSVDTGELFFGEGSRLTVL.

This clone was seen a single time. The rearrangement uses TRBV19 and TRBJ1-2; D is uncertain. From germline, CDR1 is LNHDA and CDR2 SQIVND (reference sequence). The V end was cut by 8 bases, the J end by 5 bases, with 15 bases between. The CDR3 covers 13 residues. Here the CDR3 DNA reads TGTGCCAGTGGACTTCTTCTTTCGTATGGCTACACCTTC. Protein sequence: CASGLLLSYGYTF. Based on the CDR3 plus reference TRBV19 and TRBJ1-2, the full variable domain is DGGITQSPKYLFRKEGQNVTLSCEQNLNHDAMYWYRQDPGQGLRLIYYSQIVNDFQKGDIAEGYSVSREKKESFPLTVTSAQKNPTAFYLCASGLLLSYGYTFGSGTRLTVV.

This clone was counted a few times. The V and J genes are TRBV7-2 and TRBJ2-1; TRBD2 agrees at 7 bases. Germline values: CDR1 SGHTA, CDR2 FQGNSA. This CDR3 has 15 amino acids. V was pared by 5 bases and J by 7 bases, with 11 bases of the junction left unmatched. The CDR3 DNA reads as TGTGCCAGCAGCCGCCGGGACGGGGGGTTTAATGAGCAGTTCTTC. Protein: CASSRRDGGFNEQFF.

The CDR3 is CASSDTGTGAYEQYF. Written as DNA, the CDR3 is TGTGCCAGCAGTGATACCGGGACTGGGGCATACGAGCAGTACTTC. This sequence joins TRBV6-1 and TRBJ2-7; a possible D gene is TRBD2 (6 bases). Germline CDR1 and CDR2: MNHNS and SASEGT. The V gene lost 3 bases and the J gene lost 4 bases, with 16 bases spanning the gap. This CDR3 is 15 amino acids long.

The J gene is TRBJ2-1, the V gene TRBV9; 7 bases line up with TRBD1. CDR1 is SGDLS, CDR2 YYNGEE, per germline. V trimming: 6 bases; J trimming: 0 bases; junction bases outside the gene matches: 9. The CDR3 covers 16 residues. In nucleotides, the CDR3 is TGTGCCAGCACACAGGGGCCCTTGAGCTCCTACAATGAGCAGTTCTTC. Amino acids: CASTQGPLSSYNEQFF.

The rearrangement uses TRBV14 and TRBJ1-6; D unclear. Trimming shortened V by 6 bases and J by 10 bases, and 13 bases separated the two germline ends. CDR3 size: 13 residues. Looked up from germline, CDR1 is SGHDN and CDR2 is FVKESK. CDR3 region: CASSRGWGSPLHF. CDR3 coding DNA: TGTGCCAGCAGTCGAGGGTGGGGATCACCCCTCCACTTT.

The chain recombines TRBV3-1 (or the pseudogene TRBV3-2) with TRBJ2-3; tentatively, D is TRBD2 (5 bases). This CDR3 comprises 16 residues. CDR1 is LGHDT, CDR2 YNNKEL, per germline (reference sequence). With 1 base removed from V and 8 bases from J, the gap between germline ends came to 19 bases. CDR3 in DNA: TGTGCCAGCAGCCAAGTAAACGGGGTAACCCTCGGTACGCAGTATTTT. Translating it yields CASSQVNGVTLGTQYF.

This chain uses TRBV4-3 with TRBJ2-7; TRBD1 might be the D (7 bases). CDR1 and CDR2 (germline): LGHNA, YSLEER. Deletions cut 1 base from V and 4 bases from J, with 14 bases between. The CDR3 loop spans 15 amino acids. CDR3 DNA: TGCGCCAGCAGCCAAGTGCAGGGGGGAATTTACGAGCAGTACTTC. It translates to CASSQVQGGIYEQYF.

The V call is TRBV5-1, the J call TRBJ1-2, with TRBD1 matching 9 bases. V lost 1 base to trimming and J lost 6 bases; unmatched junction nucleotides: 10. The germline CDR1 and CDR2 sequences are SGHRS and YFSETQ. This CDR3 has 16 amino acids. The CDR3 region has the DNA TGCGCCAGCAGCTTGACAGGGGGCACGGGACTGGATGGCTACACCTTC. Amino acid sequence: CASSLTGGTGLDGYTF. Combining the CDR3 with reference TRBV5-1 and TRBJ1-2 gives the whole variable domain KAGVTQTPRYLIKTRGQQVTLSCSPISGHRSVSWYQQTPGQGLQFLFEYFSETQRNKGNFPGRFSGRQFSNSRSEMNVSTLELGDSALYLCASSLTGGTGLDGYTFGSGTRLTVV.

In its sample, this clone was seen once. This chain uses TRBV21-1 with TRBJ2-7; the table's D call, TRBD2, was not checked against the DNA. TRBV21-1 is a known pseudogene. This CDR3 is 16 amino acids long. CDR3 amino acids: CASSKCRGSGVGEQYF. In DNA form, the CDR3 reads TGTGCCAGCAGCAAGTGCCGGGGTTCTGGAGTTGGCGAGCAGTACTTC.

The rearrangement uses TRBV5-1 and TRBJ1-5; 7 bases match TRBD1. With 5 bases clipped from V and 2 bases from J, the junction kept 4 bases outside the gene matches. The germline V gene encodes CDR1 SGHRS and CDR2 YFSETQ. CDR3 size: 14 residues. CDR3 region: CASSPTGGNQPQHF. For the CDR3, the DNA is TGCGCCAGCAGTCCAACAGGGGGCAATCAGCCCCAGCATTTT.

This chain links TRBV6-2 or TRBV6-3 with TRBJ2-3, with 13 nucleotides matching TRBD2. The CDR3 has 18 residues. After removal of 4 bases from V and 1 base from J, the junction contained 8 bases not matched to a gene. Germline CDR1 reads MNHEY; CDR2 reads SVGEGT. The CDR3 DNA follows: TGTGCCAGCAGTTTAGGAGGGACTAGCGGGATTGGCACAGATACGCAGTATTTT. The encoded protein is CASSLGGTSGIGTDTQYF.

As DNA, the CDR3 is TGTGCCACGACAGTCCTTGAGAATCAGCCCCAGCATTTT. Translation: CATTVLENQPQHF. The chain joins TRBV28 to TRBJ1-5; weak D call: TRBD1 (5 bases). V dropped 10 bases and J dropped 4 bases, with 14 bases sitting between them. Germline V CDR1 and CDR2: MDHEN, SYDVKM. The CDR3 loop spans 13 amino acids.

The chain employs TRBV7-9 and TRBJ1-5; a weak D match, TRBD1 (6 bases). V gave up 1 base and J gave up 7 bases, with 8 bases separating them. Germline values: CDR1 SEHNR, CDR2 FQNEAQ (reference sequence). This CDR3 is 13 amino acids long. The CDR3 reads CASSLGGLQPQHF. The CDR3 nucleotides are TGTGCCAGCAGCTTAGGGGGGCTCCAGCCCCAGCATTTT.